The 25 T cell receptor beta chains in this list originate from one sample, sequenced in a study of blood T cell repertoires in COVID-19. TCRdb's copy holds only in-frame clones and misses some; the assay was immunoSEQ multiplex PCR. The profile shows 300,000 to 400,000 clones, 65% to 90% of them singletons. Sequenced input: PBMCs or T cells enriched from blood (not recorded which). Receptors were obtained from a woman aged 40 to 49 with acute COVID-19.

V gene TRBV23-1 combines with J gene TRBJ2-7, with D possibly being TRBD2 (5 bases). TRBV23-1 qualifies as an ORF whose function is uncertain. This CDR3 spans 17 amino acids. V lost 3 bases and J lost 3, with 21 bases in between. Here the CDR3 reads CASSQTPRVGSGYEQYF. In nucleotides, the CDR3 is TGCGCCAGCAGTCAGACCCCGCGGGTGGGGTCTGGCTACGAGCAGTACTTC.

This chain links TRBV5-5 with TRBJ1-6; no clear D. V was trimmed by 3 bases and J by 5 bases, leaving 12 bases between them. Germline CDR1 reads SGHKS; CDR2 reads YYEKEE (reference sequence). The CDR3 loop spans 15 amino acids. The DNA for the CDR3 is TGTGCCAGCAGCTCAAAGACACCCAATAATTCACCCCTCCACTTT. This codes for CASSSKTPNNSPLHF. Full variable domain (missing parts from reference TRBV5-5 and TRBJ1-6): DAGVTQSPTHLIKTRGQQVTLRCSPISGHKSVSWYQQVLGQGPQFIFQYYEKEERGRGNFPDRFSARQFPNYSSELNVNALLLGDSALYLCASSSKTPNNSPLHFGNGTRLTVT.

The count of this clone is one. Written as DNA, the CDR3 is TGTGCCAGCAGCTTAGGCCGGAGAGGGACCCAGTACTTC. Its translation is CASSLGRRGTQYF. This chain joins TRBV7-6 and TRBJ2-5; D unresolved. The length of the CDR3 is 13 residues. The germline V gene encodes CDR1 SGHVS and CDR2 FNYEAQ. With 1 base removed from V and 7 bases from J, the gap between germline ends came to 10 bases.

V usage is TRBV3-1 (or the pseudogene TRBV3-2) and J usage is TRBJ1-1, with 9 bases lining up with TRBD1. In germline, CDR1 is LGHDT, CDR2 YNNKEL (reference sequence). J was trimmed by 4 bases and V by 5 bases; bases with no gene match: 5. The CDR3 contains 14 residues. CDR3 in amino acids: CASSSWDRATEAFF. CDR3 nucleotides: TGTGCCAGCAGCTCCTGGGACAGGGCCACTGAAGCTTTCTTT.

V is TRBV21-1 and J is TRBJ2-2; the table's D call, TRBD2, has no DNA check behind it. TRBV21-1 is flagged as a pseudogene. The CDR3 length is 16 residues. The CDR3, as DNA: TGTGCCAGCAGCAAACTCAGCGGGAGGGCCGCCGGGGAGCTGTTTTTT. It encodes CASSKLSGRAAGELFF.

This chain links TRBV6-5 with TRBJ1-1; no clear D gene. The germline CDR1 and CDR2 sequences are MNHEY and SVGAGI. V was pared by 10 bases and J by 1 base, with 13 bases between. This CDR3 is 13 amino acids long. The CDR3 loop is CATVPPGNTEAFF. As DNA, the CDR3 is TGTGCCACCGTACCCCCAGGGAACACTGAAGCTTTCTTT.

The chain combines TRBV4-3 with TRBJ1-6; 9 positions match TRBD1. This CDR3 contains 21 residues. The V gene's germline CDR1 is LGHNA and CDR2 YSLEER. J gave up 0 bases and V 3 bases, and 15 bases lay outside the gene matches. The CDR3 DNA is TGCGCCAGCAGCCAGTTCACCGGGACAGGGTCCACAAGCTCCTATAATTCACCCCTCCACTTT. Protein sequence: CASSQFTGTGSTSSYNSPLHF.

The chain combines TRBV21-1 with TRBJ1-2; whether TRBD1, the table's D call, matches the DNA was not checked. TRBV21-1 is reported as a pseudogene. CDR3 length: 14 residues. This CDR3 reads CASRPTETNYGYTF. In DNA form, the CDR3 reads TGTGCCAGCAGGCCGACAGAGACTAACTATGGCTACACCTTC.

This CDR3 reads CASSDGSLGGGYTF. As DNA, the CDR3 is TGTGCCAGCAGTGATGGCAGCCTAGGAGGCGGCTACACCTTC. V usage is TRBV25-1 and J usage is TRBJ1-2; no clear D gene. CDR1 and CDR2 from the germline V gene are MGHDK and SYGVNS. Trimming cost V 3 bases and J 8 bases, with 16 bases left between them. The CDR3 spans 14 residues.

CDR3 region: CASSLAWRLANEQFF. CDR3 bases: TGTGCCAGCAGCTTAGCGTGGCGTCTAGCGAATGAGCAGTTCTTC. The chain employs TRBV7-2 and TRBJ2-1; a possible D gene is TRBD2 (6 bases). Trimming removed 0 bases at V and 7 bases at J, with 13 bases between. This CDR3 contains 15 residues. Germline CDR1 reads SGHTA; CDR2 reads FQGNSA.

The gene calls are TRBV4-3 and TRBJ1-5; no clear D. Trimming pared 0 bases from V and 0 bases from J, leaving 6 bases between. The CDR3 runs to 15 residues. Germline V gene data show CDR1 as LGHNA and CDR2 as YSLEER. This CDR3 reads CASSQETDSNQPQHF. The CDR3 DNA follows: TGCGCCAGCAGCCAAGAAACTGATAGCAATCAGCCCCAGCATTTT.

The V and J genes are TRBV7-2 and TRBJ1-5, with D perhaps TRBD1 (5 bases). The V end lost 0 bases, the J end lost 3 bases, and 12 bases lay between the germline ends. CDR1 and CDR2 (germline): SGHTA, FQGNSA. The CDR3 is 16 amino acids. The CDR3 nucleotides are TGTGCCAGCAGCTTAGCGTTGGGGGGACTCAATCAGCCCCAGCATTTT. Protein sequence: CASSLALGGLNQPQHF.

The chain is built from TRBV3-1 (or the pseudogene TRBV3-2) and TRBJ1-6; 7 nucleotides line up with TRBD1. With V trimmed by 4 bases and J by 8 bases, 8 bases remained unmatched. The CDR3 runs 15 residues. Germline V gene lookup returns CDR1 LGHDT and CDR2 YNNKEL (reference sequence). This CDR3 is CASSRGTVSDSPLHF. DNA for the CDR3: TGTGCCAGCAGCCGAGGGACAGTGTCTGATTCACCCCTCCACTTT.

This clone came up once. V and J are TRBV9 and TRBJ1-5, with 12 bases matching TRBD1. The trim removed 4 bases at V and 9 bases at J, leaving 8 bases unmatched. The CDR3 runs to 15 residues. Per germline, CDR1 SGDLS and CDR2 YYNGEE. CDR3 sequence: CASSPGTGGHSPQHF. The CDR3 coding sequence is TGTGCCAGCAGCCCCGGGACAGGGGGCCATTCGCCCCAGCATTTT.

In regard to this clone: Other DNA variants within this sample encode the same CDR3. J is TRBJ1-2 and V is TRBV19, with D uncertain. The germline gives CDR1 LNHDA, CDR2 SQIVND (reference sequence). The V and J ends lost 3 bases and 2 bases respectively, with 7 bases between them. CDR3 length: 13 residues. Here the CDR3 DNA reads TGTGCCAGTAGTATTGGCGGGAACTATGGCTACACCTTC. Its translation is CASSIGGNYGYTF.

The rearrangement joins TRBV30 to TRBJ2-2; a weak D match, TRBD1 (6 bases). The ends were cut back, 2 bases at V and 2 bases at J, with 15 bases in the middle. This CDR3 is 16 amino acids long. Germline values: CDR1 GTSNPN, CDR2 SVGIG (reference sequence). The CDR3 nucleotides read TGTGCCTGGAGTCCCCCCCGACAGGTCAACACCGGGGAGCTGTTTTTT. This gives the protein CAWSPPRQVNTGELFF.

This sequence joins TRBV28 and TRBJ2-7; D possibly corresponds to TRBD1 (5 bases). V lost 2 bases, J lost 2 bases, and 10 bases lay in between. Germline V gene lookup returns CDR1 MDHEN and CDR2 SYDVKM. CDR3 length: 14 residues. CDR3 nucleotides: TGTGCCAGCAGTTTAGCCCTGGGGCCCTACGAGCAGTACTTC. It is translated as CASSLALGPYEQYF.

J is TRBJ1-4 and V is TRBV4-1; possible D gene TRBD1, 5 bases. Trimming removed 5 bases from V and 8 bases from J, with 15 bases in between. CDR1 and CDR2 (germline): MGHRA, YSYEKL. The CDR3 length is 14 residues. CDR3 bases: TGCGCCAGCAGCAATCTCGAGTACAGGGAAAAACTGTTTTTT. Amino acid sequence: CASSNLEYREKLFF.

The chain links TRBV12-3 or TRBV12-4 to TRBJ1-1, with D maybe TRBD1 (5 bases). V shed 3 bases and J shed 6 bases, with 5 bases lying between them. The CDR3 is 11 residues long. The CDR3 nucleotides are TGTGCCAGCAGTTTCAGGGCTGAAGCTTTCTTT. Amino acids: CASSFRAEAFF.

As for this clone: The same CDR3 also results from other DNA sequences found in this sample. The chain has TRBV27 and TRBJ2-6; 9 nucleotides match TRBD1. V was pared by 2 bases and J by 1 base, with 3 bases of the junction left unmatched. Germline CDR1 reads MNHEY; CDR2 reads SMNVEV (reference sequence). This CDR3 is built from 17 residues. The CDR3 nucleotides are TGTGCCAGCAGTTTACGGGACAGGGTGTCTGGGGCCAACGTCCTGACTTTC. Translation: CASSLRDRVSGANVLTF.

This rearrangement joins TRBV5-4 to TRBJ2-1; D might be TRBD1 (6 bases). The CDR3 has 15 amino acids. CDR1 and CDR2 (germline): SGHNT, YYREEE (reference sequence). The V and J ends lost 0 bases and 6 bases respectively, with 13 bases between them. The CDR3 bases are TGTGCCAGCAGCTTGGGGCAGGGGACCTTCAATGAGCAGTTCTTC. This gives the protein CASSLGQGTFNEQFF.

This chain connects TRBV4-2 to TRBJ2-7; D is ambiguous. V shed 4 bases and J shed 6 bases, with 13 bases lying between them. From germline, CDR1 is LGHNA and CDR2 YNFKEQ. The CDR3 length is 13 residues. CDR3 sequence: CASSPRVPGEQYF. The CDR3 DNA follows: TGTGCCAGCAGCCCCCGTGTTCCAGGCGAGCAGTACTTC.

The rearrangement uses TRBV5-1 and TRBJ1-1; the D gene is possibly TRBD1 (5 bases). The V and J ends lost 4 bases and 1 base respectively, with 11 bases between them. Per the germline V gene, CDR1 is SGHRS and CDR2 is YFSETQ. The length of the CDR3 is 14 residues. CDR3 sequence (DNA): TGCGCCAGCAGCCCCGACAGACCGAACACTGAAGCTTTCTTT. As protein: CASSPDRPNTEAFF.

This clone was counted at least ten times. The V and J genes are TRBV7-8 and TRBJ2-5; a weak D match, TRBD2 (5 bases). Trimming removed 1 base at V and 7 bases at J, with 10 bases between. The CDR3 contains 13 residues. Per the germline V gene, CDR1 is SGHVS and CDR2 is FQNEAQ. DNA of the CDR3: TGTGCCAGCAGCTTAGGGGGTGAGGGGACCCAGTACTTC. It is translated as CASSLGGEGTQYF.

This clone was found once. The chain couples TRBV4-2 to TRBJ2-1; D may be TRBD2 (6 bases). CDR3 length equals 16 residues. Germline CDR1 LGHNA, CDR2 YNFKEQ. V lost 4 bases, J lost 1 base, and 14 bases lay in between. The CDR3, as DNA: TGTGCCAGCAGCCTCTTCGGGGGACCTTCCTACAATGAGCAGTTCTTC. Translated: CASSLFGGPSYNEQFF.